These 20 T cell receptor beta chains came from one sample sequenced in a study of blood T cell repertoires in COVID-19 (dated by TCRdb to 2020 to 2021). Libraries were prepared through the immunoSEQ multiplex PCR assay. This is the immuneACCESS table as TCRdb keeps it, with only in-frame sequences that have V and J called. A part of the clones is gone; compared with another copy, unresolved V genes explain less than half, and the rest is unexplained. The sample has 110,000 or so clones on record, 70% to 90% of them singletons. The ten most abundant clones make up around 3.4% of the sample. The sample was peripheral blood. The origin of the receptors is a man aged 40-50 years with acute or convalescent COVID-19.

The chain combines TRBV6-1 with TRBJ2-5, with D tentatively TRBD1 (5 bases). With 3 bases removed from V and 5 bases from J, the gap between germline ends came to 7 bases. This CDR3 contains 12 residues. Germline V lookup: CDR1 MNHNS, CDR2 SASEGT. This CDR3 reads CASSDPGETQYF. CDR3 nucleotides: TGTGCCAGCAGTGACCCAGGGGAGACCCAGTACTTC.

J is TRBJ1-2 and V is TRBV7-8, with 7 bases that match TRBD1. This CDR3 region has 15 residues. The V and J ends lost 3 bases and 5 bases, in that order; junction bases with no gene match: 9. Per the germline V gene, CDR1 is SGHVS and CDR2 is FQNEAQ. The DNA for the CDR3 is TGTGCCAGCAGCTTCTCTAGGGGGCCGGGATATGGCTACACCTTC. Amino acids: CASSFSRGPGYGYTF.

This chain links TRBV7-9 with TRBJ2-7; no definite D call. The V end was cut by 5 bases, the J end by 0 bases, with 14 bases between. Germline V gene data show CDR1 as SEHNR and CDR2 as FQNEAQ (reference sequence). This CDR3 has 15 amino acids. CDR3 amino acids: CASSRPDSPSYEQYF. The CDR3 coding sequence is TGTGCCAGCAGCCGACCCGACTCCCCCTCCTACGAGCAGTACTTC.

The chain carries TRBV7-9 and TRBJ2-1; D is perhaps TRBD2 (7 bases). Trimming shortened V by 5 bases and J by 6 bases, and 17 bases separated the two germline ends. CDR1 and CDR2 (germline): SEHNR, FQNEAQ (reference sequence). The CDR3 is made up of 15 amino acids. The CDR3 region is CASSRGAGARNEQFF. CDR3 sequence (DNA): TGTGCCAGCAGCCGGGGGGCAGGGGCGCGCAATGAGCAGTTCTTC.

This clone was observed a single time. The rearrangement links TRBV30 to TRBJ2-2; 12 bases agree with TRBD2. V shed 3 bases, J shed 6 bases, and the junction held 2 bases outside the gene matches. The germline CDR1 and CDR2 sequences are GTSNPN and SVGIG (reference sequence). The CDR3 is 14 amino acids. The CDR3 bases are TGTGCCTGGAGGAGACTAGCGGGGGCCGGGGAGCTGTTTTTT. It codes for CAWRRLAGAGELFF.

This rearrangement joins TRBV2 to TRBJ1-6; possibly TRBD1 for D (6 bases). V was pared by 4 bases and J by 6 bases, with 7 bases between. The CDR3 contains 13 residues. Germline CDR1 and CDR2: SNHLY and FYNNEI. CDR3 residues: CASSVDSNSPLHF. The CDR3 nucleotides are TGTGCCAGCAGTGTGGACAGTAATTCACCCCTCCACTTT.

The chain uses TRBV30 and TRBJ2-1; a possible D gene is TRBD2 (6 bases). Germline-derived CDR1 and CDR2 are GTSNPN and SVGIG (reference sequence). The CDR3 runs to 11 residues. V lost 3 bases and J lost 7, with 7 bases in between. The CDR3 region has the DNA TGTGCCTGGAGCCGGGGGAATGAGCAGTTCTTC. Its translation: CAWSRGNEQFF.

This chain uses TRBV5-1 with TRBJ2-3, with 16 positions matching TRBD2. The CDR3 runs to 19 residues. Germline V gene sequence: CDR1 SGHRS, CDR2 YFSETQ. V lost 4 bases and J lost 4; bases outside the gene matches: 12. The CDR3 protein is CASSPLTGTSGGASDTQYF. The CDR3 bases are TGCGCCAGCAGCCCACTTACCGGGACTAGCGGGGGGGCGTCAGATACGCAGTATTTT.

The CDR3 loop is CASSLSVGSYEQYF. The CDR3 nucleotides are TGTGCCAGCAGTTTATCGGTCGGTTCCTACGAGCAGTACTTC. The chain is built from TRBV27 and TRBJ2-7, with D unresolved. The ends were cut back, 0 bases at V and 1 base at J, with 7 bases in the middle. Per the germline V gene, CDR1 is MNHEY and CDR2 is SMNVEV (reference sequence). This CDR3 is built from 14 residues.

A few counts support this clone. The rearrangement links TRBV30 to TRBJ1-1; 7 bases align to TRBD1. The CDR3 sequence is 13 residues long. CDR1 GTSNPN and CDR2 SVGIG come from the germline V gene (reference sequence). The junction had 5 bases not matched to a gene; V was cut back by 3 bases and J by 4 bases. This CDR3 is CAWSPTGITEAFF. The CDR3 bases are TGTGCCTGGAGCCCGACAGGGATCACTGAAGCTTTCTTT.

The genes are TRBV19 and TRBJ1-4; 7 positions match TRBD1. J lost 2 bases, V lost 5 bases, and 2 bases had no gene match. Germline values: CDR1 LNHDA, CDR2 SQIVND (reference sequence). The CDR3 length is 14 residues. DNA of the CDR3: TGTGCCAGTAGTGCGACAGGGACTAATGAAAAACTGTTTTTT. Amino acid sequence: CASSATGTNEKLFF.

J is TRBJ2-4 and V is TRBV24-1; 7 positions agree with TRBD1. V gave up 3 bases and J gave up 7 bases; unmatched junction bases: 2. CDR3 length: 13 amino acids. The germline gives CDR1 KGHDR, CDR2 SFDVKD. The CDR3, as DNA: TGTGCCACCAGTGATCGGGGACAGAACATTCAGTACTTC. This translates into CATSDRGQNIQYF.

The rearrangement joins TRBV7-9 to TRBJ2-1, with TRBD2 matching over 12 bases. V gave up 5 bases and J gave up 6 bases; unmatched junction bases: 5. CDR3 size: 15 residues. Germline V gives CDR1 SEHNR, CDR2 FQNEAQ (reference sequence). The CDR3 sequence is CASSPLAGGRNEQFF. The CDR3 DNA sequence: TGTGCCAGCAGCCCTCTAGCGGGGGGGCGCAATGAGCAGTTCTTC. Full variable domain (missing parts from reference TRBV7-9 and TRBJ2-1): DTGVSQNPRHKITKRGQNVTFRCDPISEHNRLYWYRQTLGQGPEFLTYFQNEAQLEKSRLLSDRFSAERPKGSFSTLEIQRTEQGDSAMYLCASSPLAGGRNEQFFGPGTRLTVL.

CDR3 nucleotide sequence: TGTGCCAGCAGCTTGGCAATAGTGTTAGGGGCTTCCACCGGGGAGCTGTTTTTT. It specifies CASSLAIVLGASTGELFF. The gene calls are TRBV5-6 and TRBJ2-2; possibly TRBD1 for D (5 bases). Germline V lookup: CDR1 SGHDT, CDR2 YYEEEE. The CDR3 sequence is 18 residues long. Trimming took 0 bases from V and 4 from J, leaving 19 bases between them.

The rearrangement joins TRBV24-1 to TRBJ2-1; D may be TRBD2 (6 bases). This CDR3 contains 16 residues. The V gene lost 5 bases and the J gene lost 4 bases, with 17 bases spanning the gap. The germline V gene has CDR1 KGHDR and CDR2 SFDVKD. The CDR3 DNA is TGTGCCACCAGTGCCAATACGGGGGTCCGTTACAATGAGCAGTTCTTC. Its translation: CATSANTGVRYNEQFF.

The V and J genes are TRBV4-1 and TRBJ1-1, with 11 bases aligning to TRBD1. Losses at the gene ends were 5 bases for V and 1 base for J; bases not matched to a gene: 12. The CDR3 is 18 residues long. Germline CDR1 MGHRA, CDR2 YSYEKL. CDR3 in DNA: TGCGCCAGCAGCAAAGGAACCGGGACAGGGGGAAGGAACACTGAAGCTTTCTTT. Residues: CASSKGTGTGGRNTEAFF.

The chain links TRBV9 to TRBJ1-1, with a tentative D call TRBD1 (6 bases). Germline CDR1 reads SGDLS; CDR2 reads YYNGEE. V was shortened by 0 bases and J by 8 bases, with 17 bases between the two germline ends. The CDR3 length is 15 residues. The CDR3 region has the DNA TGTGCCAGCAGCGTAGTCCAGGGGCCCGGGTTAGAAGCTTTCTTT. Protein: CASSVVQGPGLEAFF.

This clone was seen a single time. This chain uses TRBV24-1 with TRBJ2-1; TRBD1 matches at 7 bases. V shed 1 base and J 6 bases; nucleotides not matched to a gene: 2. The CDR3 runs to 14 residues. Germline values: CDR1 KGHDR, CDR2 SFDVKD. DNA of the CDR3: TGTGCCACCAGTGATTTATACAGGGGCAATGAGCAGTTCTTC. This sequence encodes CATSDLYRGNEQFF.

The CDR3 DNA sequence: TGTGCCAGCAACAAGTGGAACACTGAAGCTTTCTTT. This encodes CASNKWNTEAFF. The V and J genes are TRBV2 and TRBJ1-1; D gene uncertain. The CDR3 is made up of 12 amino acids. CDR1 and CDR2 (germline): SNHLY, FYNNEI. V lost 7 bases and J lost 1, with 7 bases in between.

The chain's CDR3 is CASTRDNSYEQYF. CDR3 coding DNA: TGTGCCAGTACCCGGGACAACTCCTACGAGCAGTACTTC. This chain uses TRBV7-9 with TRBJ2-7, with D tentatively TRBD1 (6 bases). The V end lost 9 bases, the J end lost 0 bases, and 12 bases lay between the germline ends. Per the germline V gene, CDR1 is SEHNR and CDR2 is FQNEAQ (reference sequence). There are 13 residues in the CDR3.